What follows are 14 T cell receptor beta chains derived from one specimen sequenced in a study of cytomegalovirus exposure and HLA in healthy donors. Sequenced by immunoSEQ multiplex PCR; TCRdb stores in-frame clones only, minus some. The data hold 130,000 to 150,000 clones, with 80% to 90% observed a single time. Material: PBMCs. These receptors were obtained from a woman between 18 and 29 years old in good health and CMV-seropositive.

The rearrangement joins TRBV10-2 to TRBJ2-5; D unresolved. The germline gives CDR1 WSHSY, CDR2 SAAADI. Trimming shortened V by 8 bases and J by 4 bases, and 14 bases separated the two germline ends. This CDR3 comprises 13 residues. In DNA, the CDR3 is TGCGCCAGCCATTCGGCTCCAGGAGAGACCCAGTACTTC. It translates to CASHSAPGETQYF.

DNA of the CDR3: TGTGCCAGCCGCCGGTATGGCACTGAAGCTTTCTTT. This encodes CASRRYGTEAFF. The genes are TRBV6-5 and TRBJ1-1, with D unclear. CDR1 and CDR2 from the germline V gene are MNHEY and SVGAGI. This CDR3 region has 12 residues. V was shortened by 8 bases and J by 4 bases, with 11 bases between the two germline ends.

V and J are TRBV4-1 and TRBJ1-2; D unresolved. Trimming stripped 4 bases from V and 1 base from J, with 10 bases between. Per the germline V gene, CDR1 is MGHRA and CDR2 is YSYEKL. This CDR3 has 14 residues. CDR3 in amino acids: CASSPPRGNYGYTF. CDR3 nucleotide sequence: TGCGCCAGCAGCCCTCCCCGGGGTAACTATGGCTACACCTTC.

This chain joins TRBV28 and TRBJ1-6, with 10 bases aligning to TRBD1. This CDR3 has 16 residues. The germline V gene encodes CDR1 MDHEN and CDR2 SYDVKM. The junction had 8 bases not matched to a gene; V was cut back by 9 bases and J by 3 bases. CDR3 bases: TGTGCCAGTCAAAGACAGGGGGCTATCTATAATTCACCCCTCCACTTT. Translated, it gives CASQRQGAIYNSPLHF.

The chain recombines TRBV9 with TRBJ2-3; TRBD2 might be the D (5 bases). The CDR3 has 15 amino acids. Trimming removed 4 bases from V and 1 base from J, with 13 bases in between. The V gene's germline CDR1 is SGDLS and CDR2 YYNGEE. The CDR3 DNA reads TGTGCCAGCAGCCCCACCCTTAGCGGCACAGATACGCAGTATTTT. Translated, it gives CASSPTLSGTDTQYF.

The rearrangement links TRBV30 to TRBJ1-1, with D tentatively TRBD1 (6 bases). Germline V gives CDR1 GTSNPN, CDR2 SVGIG (reference sequence). The CDR3 sequence is 14 residues long. V dropped 0 bases and J dropped 4 bases, with 12 bases sitting between them. CDR3 amino acids: CAWSVGGPITEAFF. The CDR3 coding sequence is TGTGCCTGGAGTGTAGGGGGTCCGATCACTGAAGCTTTCTTT.

V usage is TRBV4-3 and J usage is TRBJ1-6; D gene ambiguous. With 0 bases removed from V and 10 bases from J, the gap between germline ends came to 13 bases. This CDR3 comprises 15 residues. Germline V lookup: CDR1 LGHNA, CDR2 YSLEER. Here the CDR3 DNA reads TGCGCCAGCAGCCAAGAATCAGGTAGAGAGTCACCCCTCCACTTT. It yields the protein CASSQESGRESPLHF.

This clone was recorded a few times. The chain recombines TRBV9 with TRBJ2-1; 7 bases align to TRBD2. This CDR3 spans 16 amino acids. Germline CDR1 and CDR2: SGDLS and YYNGEE. The trim removed 0 bases at V and 7 bases at J, leaving 10 bases unmatched. CDR3 region: CASSVAGGGSMNEQFF. Here the CDR3 DNA reads TGTGCCAGCAGCGTAGCCGGGGGAGGGAGTATGAATGAGCAGTTCTTC.

The J gene is TRBJ1-2, the V gene TRBV18; D is possibly TRBD1 (6 bases). Trimming left V 5 bases short and J 6 bases short, with 16 bases between. The CDR3 length is 14 residues. CDR1 is KGHSH, CDR2 LQKENI, per germline. For the CDR3, the DNA is TGTGCCAGCTCATATGGACAGCTCTTGGATGGCTACACCTTC. As protein: CASSYGQLLDGYTF.

The CDR3: CASSLGPGAEGYTF. In DNA, the CDR3 is TGCGCCAGCAGCTTGGGCCCGGGAGCGGAGGGCTACACCTTC. The genes are TRBV5-1 and TRBJ1-2; the D is unclear. The germline CDR1 and CDR2 sequences are SGHRS and YFSETQ. CDR3 size: 14 residues. V dropped 0 bases and J dropped 8 bases, with 14 bases sitting between them.

The genes are TRBV2 and TRBJ2-2, with 9 nucleotides matching TRBD1. Germline V gene data show CDR1 as SNHLY and CDR2 as FYNNEI. Trimming at V came to 6 bases and at J to 6 bases, leaving 8 bases not matched to a gene. The CDR3 runs to 15 residues. The CDR3 DNA reads TGTGCCAGCAGGGATACAGGGGGCAGCCCCGGGGAGCTGTTTTTT. It codes for CASRDTGGSPGELFF.

The gene calls are TRBV6-5 and TRBJ1-5, with D hard to call. Germline-derived CDR1 and CDR2 are MNHEY and SVGAGI. This CDR3 comprises 15 residues. The V and J ends lost 8 bases and 0 bases respectively, with 14 bases between them. This CDR3 is CASGAQRNSNQPQHF. CDR3 nucleotide sequence: TGTGCCAGCGGAGCGCAGAGGAATAGCAATCAGCCCCAGCATTTT.

The rearrangement uses TRBV5-4 and TRBJ2-7; TRBD1 is a possible D gene (7 bases). The ends were cut back, 4 bases at V and 4 bases at J, with 18 bases in the middle. Germline V gene lookup returns CDR1 SGHNT and CDR2 YYREEE (reference sequence). This CDR3 is 15 amino acids long. The CDR3 bases are TGTGCCAGCAGCCCTGGGCAGGGGGGTATGTACGAGCAGTACTTC. The encoded protein is CASSPGQGGMYEQYF.

This chain joins TRBV18 and TRBJ1-6; TRBD1 is a possible D gene (6 bases). Germline V lookup: CDR1 KGHSH, CDR2 LQKENI. This CDR3 is built from 18 residues. Between the trimmed V and J ends, which lost 6 bases and 6 bases, there was a span of 24 bases. CDR3 DNA: TGTGCCAGCTCCTCACGGACAGTTATTCTATCTACTAATTCACCCCTCCACTTT. It specifies CASSSRTVILSTNSPLHF.